The 28 T cell receptor beta chains below come from one sample, sequenced in a study of T-cell memory formation after mild COVID-19. TCRdb re-analysed the 5' RACE reads in MiXCR, keeping a single row per CDR3 protein. The sample lists approximately 190,000 distinct CDR3 sequences, roughly 18% seen once, with roughly 2.3% in the top ten. What was sequenced was PBMCs or a T cell subset sorted from them (not recorded which). These receptors originate from an adult woman who had mild COVID-19 (a few samples of this study predate the infection). Cell type and time point are not known.

This chain connects TRBV12-3 or TRBV12-4 to TRBJ1-6; 9 bases are a match to TRBD1. The CDR3 contains 14 residues. With V trimmed by 4 bases and J by 9 bases, 4 bases remained unmatched. Here the CDR3 DNA reads TGTGCCAGCAGTTCGACAGGGGGGGGTTCACCCCTCCACTTT. Translating it yields CASSSTGGGSPLHF.

This clonotype was counted a few times. The chain is built from TRBV9 and TRBJ1-5; D is undetermined. Germline CDR1 SGDLS, CDR2 YYNGEE. V lost 0 bases, J lost 2 bases, and 15 bases lay in between. This CDR3 contains 17 residues. The CDR3 spells CASSVVVPTGGNQPQHF. In DNA form, the CDR3 reads TGTGCCAGCAGCGTAGTAGTTCCCACGGGAGGCAATCAGCCCCAGCATTTT. The entire variable domain, with the rest obtained from reference TRBV9 and TRBJ1-5, is as follows: DSGVTQTPKHLITATGQRVTLRCSPRSGDLSVYWYQQSLDQGLQFLIQYYNGEERAKGNILERFSAQQFPDLHSELNLSSLELGDSALYFCASSVVVPTGGNQPQHFGDGTRLSIL.

The CDR3, as DNA: TGTGCCAGCAGCGTAGATCCGGGACAGCGATCCTACGAGCAGTACTTC. Its protein product is CASSVDPGQRSYEQYF. This sequence joins TRBV9 and TRBJ2-7, with 7 bases aligning to TRBD1. Germline V lookup: CDR1 SGDLS, CDR2 YYNGEE. The J segment lost 1 base and the V segment lost 0 bases, leaving 7 bases of the junction unmatched. This CDR3 is built from 16 residues.

V gene TRBV12-3 or TRBV12-4 combines with J gene TRBJ2-1, with D tentatively TRBD2 (5 bases). This CDR3 contains 16 residues. V was trimmed by 3 bases and J by 7 bases, leaving 19 bases between them. DNA of the CDR3: TGTGCCAGCAGTTTGGGGTCATTGCGGACGGGAAATGAGCAGTTCTTC. Translating it yields CASSLGSLRTGNEQFF.

The CDR3: CASNLKLVTNEKLFF. The CDR3 DNA follows: TGTGCCAGTAACCTGAAGTTGGTAACTAATGAAAAACTGTTTTTT. The V gene is TRBV19, the J gene TRBJ1-4, with D unclear. The germline V and J ends were trimmed by 7 bases and 1 base, with 13 bases remaining between them. Germline V gives CDR1 LNHDA, CDR2 SQIVND (reference sequence). This CDR3 contains 15 residues.

This clonotype was found a few times. This chain links TRBV4-3 with TRBJ1-2, with 7 bases fitting TRBD1. In germline, CDR1 is LGHNA, CDR2 YSLEER. The V and J ends lost 4 bases and 8 bases, in that order; junction bases with no gene match: 10. This CDR3 has 14 residues. CDR3 nucleotides: TGCGCCAGCAGCCGGGCGGACAGGTTGGGAGGCTACACCTTC. Residues: CASSRADRLGGYTF.

The chain links TRBV20-1 to TRBJ2-5; no clear D gene. V lost 0 bases and J 5 bases, leaving 19 bases between the germline ends. Germline V CDR1 and CDR2: DFQATT, SNEGSKA (reference sequence). CDR3 length: 16 residues. The CDR3 region is CSAREWIGWRQETQYF. The CDR3 region has the DNA TGCAGTGCTAGAGAATGGATCGGTTGGCGGCAGGAGACCCAGTACTTC.

For this clonotype: A much larger clone sits a single nucleotide away, making a read error possible. The gene calls are TRBV5-1 and TRBJ2-5; 9 nucleotides match TRBD1. This CDR3 spans 15 amino acids. CDR1 and CDR2 from the germline V gene are SGHRS and YFSETQ. V trimming: 3 bases; J trimming: 6 bases; junction bases outside the gene matches: 9. The CDR3 loop is CASSSLQGAAKTQYF. Written as DNA, the CDR3 is TGCGCCAGCAGCTCTCTACAGGGGGCGGCGAAGACCCAGTACTTC.

This clonotype was detected ten times or more. The CDR3 nucleotides are TGCGCCAGCAGCTCGGGCGAAACAGGGAGCGAGCAGTACTTC. Protein: CASSSGETGSEQYF. This chain uses TRBV5-1 with TRBJ2-7; maybe TRBD1 (6 bases). Germline CDR1 SGHRS, CDR2 YFSETQ. Trimming shortened V by 3 bases and J by 6 bases, and 16 bases separated the two germline ends. The CDR3 sequence is 14 residues long.

The V gene is TRBV19, the J gene TRBJ2-2; TRBD1 matches at 12 bases. The trim removed 8 bases at V and 7 bases at J, leaving 8 bases unmatched. Germline loops: CDR1 LNHDA, CDR2 SQIVND (reference sequence). The CDR3 spans 15 residues. The CDR3 is CASQSGTGGDGELFF. Here the CDR3 DNA reads TGTGCCAGTCAATCCGGGACAGGGGGCGACGGGGAGCTGTTTTTT.

This clonotype appeared many times. The genes are TRBV12-3 or TRBV12-4 and TRBJ2-7, with a tentative D call TRBD1 (6 bases). CDR3 size: 13 residues. V shed 5 bases and J shed 6 bases, with 14 bases lying between them. The CDR3, as DNA: TGTGCCAGCAGTCCACAGGGTTTTAGCGAGCAGTACTTC. The encoded protein is CASSPQGFSEQYF.

This clonotype was observed a few times. The V call is TRBV15, the J call TRBJ2-5, with D perhaps being TRBD1 or TRBD2 (5 bases each). Germline assignment: CDR1 LNHNV and CDR2 YYDKDF (reference sequence). Trimming took 5 bases from V and 4 from J, leaving 8 bases between them. The length of the CDR3 is 12 residues. DNA for the CDR3: TGTGCCACCAGCGAGGGGATAGAGACCCAGTACTTC. Translation gives CATSEGIETQYF.

The chain uses TRBV4-2 and TRBJ2-2; 8 bases match TRBD2. The CDR3 loop spans 16 amino acids. After removal of 5 bases from V and 3 bases from J, the junction contained 8 bases not matched to a gene. Per germline, CDR1 LGHNA and CDR2 YNFKEQ. The CDR3 sequence: CASSFSGGRYTGELFF. The CDR3 DNA reads TGTGCCAGCAGCTTCTCCGGCGGGAGGTACACCGGGGAGCTGTTTTTT.

This clonotype was counted between two and nine times. The chain couples TRBV11-2 to TRBJ2-2; 9 bases line up with TRBD2. V trimming: 1 base; J trimming: 4 bases; junction bases outside the gene matches: 4. Germline V gives CDR1 SGHAT, CDR2 FQNNGV. The CDR3 contains 16 residues. CDR3 nucleotides: TGTGCCAGCAGCTTAGGAGTACTAGCGGGCACCGGGGAGCTGTTTTTT. Protein: CASSLGVLAGTGELFF. The full variable domain, in which reference TRBV11-2 and TRBJ2-2 provide the parts outside the CDR3, is EAGVAQSPRYKIIEKRQSVAFWCNPISGHATLYWYQQILGQGPKLLIQFQNNGVVDDSQLPKDRFSAERLKGVDSTLKIQPAKLEDSAVYLCASSLGVLAGTGELFFGEGSRLTVL.

The chain links TRBV4-2 to TRBJ2-7; 8 nucleotides match TRBD1. Germline V lookup: CDR1 LGHNA, CDR2 YNFKEQ. The CDR3 contains 19 residues. The junction had 16 bases not matched to a gene; V was cut back by 3 bases and J by 0 bases. Written as DNA, the CDR3 is TGTGCCAGCAGCCACCCGATCGGGGTGCAGGGGGCAAACTCCTACGAGCAGTACTTC. Protein: CASSHPIGVQGANSYEQYF.

The V and J genes are TRBV5-1 and TRBJ2-5; D not resolved. Trimming pared 4 bases from V and 2 bases from J, leaving 15 bases between. Germline CDR1 is SGHRS and CDR2 is YFSETQ. The CDR3 sequence is 15 residues long. The CDR3 DNA is TGCGCCAGCAGCCCAGGCAGCCAATTTCAAGAGACCCAGTACTTC. Protein: CASSPGSQFQETQYF.

The J gene is TRBJ1-5, the V gene TRBV12-3 or TRBV12-4, with D possibly being TRBD1 (5 bases). This CDR3 is 14 amino acids long. Trimming removed 6 bases from V and 1 base from J, with 10 bases in between. The CDR3 DNA reads as TGTGCCAGCAGGGGGGTGAGCAGCAATCAGCCCCAGCATTTT. Its translation: CASRGVSSNQPQHF.

This sequence joins TRBV6-6 and TRBJ1-1; D gene ambiguous. Deletions cut 6 bases from V and 4 bases from J, with 12 bases between. Germline CDR1 and CDR2: MNHNY and SVGAGI (reference sequence). The CDR3 has 13 residues. The chain's CDR3 is CASSGEGGTEAFF. CDR3 DNA sequence: TGTGCCAGCAGCGGGGAGGGAGGCACTGAAGCTTTCTTT.

The V gene is TRBV6-5, the J gene TRBJ2-7, with 8 bases matching TRBD1. The germline gives CDR1 MNHEY, CDR2 SVGAGI. Germline trimming cut 5 bases from V and 10 bases from J; bases unmatched to any gene: 4. This CDR3 region has 11 residues. The chain's CDR3 is CASSTTGGQYF. Here the CDR3 DNA reads TGTGCCAGCAGTACCACAGGGGGACAGTACTTC.

This clonotype was seen repeatedly, ten times or more. V and J are TRBV20-1 and TRBJ2-2; 12 bases are a match to TRBD2. CDR1 is DFQATT and CDR2 is SNEGSKA in the germline V gene (reference sequence). CDR3 length: 16 amino acids. Trimming took 4 bases from V and 1 from J; bases not matched to a gene: 4. In nucleotides, the CDR3 is TGCAGTGCTAAACTAGCGGGAGGAGGGAACACCGGGGAGCTGTTTTTT. It translates to CSAKLAGGGNTGELFF.

V usage is TRBV13 and J usage is TRBJ1-5, with 7 bases identical to TRBD1. J was trimmed by 1 base and V by 6 bases; bases with no gene match: 12. The CDR3 is made up of 17 amino acids. Germline CDR1 reads PRHDT; CDR2 reads FYEKMQ (reference sequence). CDR3 sequence: CASSLRGGWRSNQPQHF. CDR3 in DNA: TGTGCCAGCAGTCTTAGAGGGGGCTGGAGGAGCAATCAGCCCCAGCATTTT.

V and J are TRBV19 and TRBJ1-1; D unresolved. The CDR3 is made up of 14 amino acids. Trimming removed 2 bases from V and 4 bases from J, with 11 bases in between. Germline CDR1 is LNHDA and CDR2 is SQIVND (reference sequence). CDR3 region: CASSIMVGGTEAFF. The CDR3 DNA reads as TGTGCCAGTAGTATAATGGTGGGCGGCACTGAAGCTTTCTTT.

This clonotype was seen repeatedly, ten times or more. The chain links TRBV20-1 to TRBJ2-3, with TRBD2 matching 8 bases. The germline gives CDR1 DFQATT, CDR2 SNEGSKA (reference sequence). CDR3 length: 18 amino acids. V lost 2 bases, J lost 5 bases, and 18 bases stayed unmatched. CDR3 sequence: CSARISGGSSGIKDTQYF. DNA of the CDR3: TGCAGTGCTAGAATCTCGGGAGGGAGTTCAGGGATCAAAGATACGCAGTATTTT.

This clonotype was picked up a small number of times. V usage is TRBV12-3 or TRBV12-4 and J usage is TRBJ2-3; D gene uncertain. This CDR3 has 12 amino acids. V gave up 2 bases and J gave up 2 bases, with 2 bases separating them. CDR3 in DNA: TGTGCCAGCAGTTTACACACAGATACGCAGTATTTT. It specifies CASSLHTDTQYF.

The chain recombines TRBV29-1 with TRBJ2-3; TRBD1 matches at 10 bases. The CDR3 runs 15 residues. With V trimmed by 6 bases and J by 3 bases, 9 bases remained unmatched. From germline, CDR1 is SQVTM and CDR2 ANQGSEA. CDR3 coding DNA: TGCAGCGTCGCCAAGGGACAGGGGAGAACAGATACGCAGTATTTT. This gives the protein CSVAKGQGRTDTQYF.

This clonotype was counted only a few times. The rearrangement joins TRBV6-5 to TRBJ1-4; possibly TRBD1 for D (5 bases). This CDR3 contains 14 residues. Germline V CDR1 and CDR2: MNHEY, SVGAGI. V dropped 2 bases and J dropped 4 bases, with 8 bases sitting between them. This chain's CDR3 is CASSYGGNNEKLFF. The CDR3 bases are TGTGCCAGCAGTTACGGGGGGAATAATGAAAAACTGTTTTTT.

This clonotype has more than one count but fewer than ten. The chain carries TRBV5-6 and TRBJ2-3; 10 positions agree with TRBD2. V gave up 1 base and J gave up 6 bases; unmatched junction bases: 8. CDR1 and CDR2 from the germline V gene are SGHDT and YYEEEE. This CDR3 has 16 amino acids. The CDR3 loop reads CASSLLKLAGFDTQYF. The CDR3 nucleotides read TGTGCCAGCAGCTTGTTGAAACTAGCGGGGTTCGATACGCAGTATTTT.

This chain connects TRBV29-1 to TRBJ1-4, with a tentative D call TRBD1 (5 bases). The CDR3 has 12 amino acids. Germline V lookup: CDR1 SQVTM, CDR2 ANQGSEA. The V and J ends lost 6 bases and 5 bases respectively, with 10 bases between them. For the CDR3, the DNA is TGCAGCGTCCAGGGTGAAAATGAAAAACTGTTTTTT. It specifies CSVQGENEKLFF.